A single TCR beta chain is shown here with its context. TCRdb ran MiXCR on the 5' RACE reads and lists one entry per CDR3 protein. This sample yields around 81,000 distinct CDR3 sequences, of which around 15% are seen a single time; approximately 9.9% belongs to the top ten. Trimming cost V 7 bases and J 4 bases, with 14 bases left between them. The germline gives CDR1 MDHEN, CDR2 SYDVKM. This CDR3 is 14 amino acids long. This sample was taken from a study of early T cells in non-severe SARS-CoV-2 infection. Study at large: The authors sequenced bulk RNA from unsorted whole blood, leaving chains unpaired.

This rearrangement joins TRBV28 to TRBJ1-3; the D gene is possibly TRBD1 (5 bases). The clonotype comes from an adult who was a healthcare worker with PCR-confirmed SARS-CoV-2 infection or an uninfected control (not recorded which). Sequencing was done on a sample of whole blood. CDR3 amino acids: CASISGVKGNTIYF. DNA for the CDR3: TGTGCCAGCATTTCGGGGGTCAAGGGAAACACCATATATTTT.